Listed below are T cell receptor beta chains from one sample, sequenced in a study of molecular identifiers for immune sequencing clone quantification. TCRdb re-analysed the PCR reads in MiXCR, keeping a single row per CDR3 protein. The sample yields about 640,000 distinct CDR3 sequences, 15% to 20% seen once. Sequencing was carried out using naive CD8+ T cells from blood, with Jurkat cell RNA spiked in. Receptors were obtained from a human donor in good health. Some libraries in this study had Jurkat cell RNA spiked in. Both conserved end residues are part of each CDR3. D genes are given only for firm matches. The size field is filled for only some rows; it gives once, few, many or a size class.

TRBJ1-1 many TRBD1 TRBV29-1 CSVWLPGGFSTEAFF TGCAGCGTTTGGCTGCCAGGGGGGTTTAGCACTGAAGCTTTCTTT
TRBJ2-7 - TRBD1 TRBV4-3 CARSQDLTGTPYEQYF TGCGCCAGGAGCCAAGATCTGACAGGGACCCCCTACGAGCAGTACTTC
TRBJ2-7 - TRBD1 TRBV6-5 CASSYSTAGGPYEQYF TGTGCCAGCAGTTACTCGACTGCAGGGGGTCCTTACGAGCAGTACTTC
TRBJ2-3 many TRBD1 TRBV30 CAWSGDRAPDTQYF TGTGCCTGGAGTGGGGACAGGGCCCCAGATACGCAGTATTTT
TRBJ2-7 few TRBD2 TRBV27 CASSLSGLAAPSYEQYF TGTGCCAGCAGTCTATCCGGACTAGCGGCACCGTCCTACGAGCAGTACTTC
TRBJ1-1 - TRBD1 TRBV6-2/TRBV6-3 CASSYSGTGRTEAFF TGTGCCAGCAGTTACTCAGGGACAGGGAGGACTGAAGCTTTCTTT
TRBJ1-1 - - TRBV19 CASSPPGRNTEAFF TGTGCCAGTAGTCCACCAGGACGGAACACTGAAGCTTTCTTT
TRBJ2-3 many - TRBV7-6 CASSSKPSGTDTQYF TGTGCCAGCAGCTCCAAGCCTTCGGGCACAGATACGCAGTATTTT
TRBJ2-1 - - TRBV28 CASKGLGYDEQFF TGTGCCAGCAAGGGATTGGGTTACGATGAGCAGTTCTTC
TRBJ2-7 many TRBD1 TRBV7-9 CASSSRTGTYEQYF TGTGCCAGCAGCTCCCGGACAGGGACCTACGAGCAGTACTTC
TRBJ2-7 many - TRBV7-9 CASSHQTSYEQYF TGTGCCAGCAGCCACCAGACCAGCTACGAGCAGTACTTC
TRBJ2-7 few - TRBV27 CASRRRRNYEQYF TGTGCCAGCAGACGTAGAAGAAACTACGAGCAGTACTTC
TRBJ2-2 many - TRBV15 CATSNLDLGTGELFF TGTGCCACCAGTAATCTGGATTTGGGCACCGGGGAGCTGTTTTTT
TRBJ1-1 many - TRBV14 CASSQSGGGAEAFF TGTGCCAGCAGCCAATCCGGGGGGGGCGCTGAAGCTTTCTTT
TRBJ1-1 many - TRBV9 CASSVGGSTEAFF TGTGCCAGCAGCGTAGGGGGAAGCACTGAAGCTTTCTTT
TRBJ2-5 many TRBD1 TRBV25-1 CASRGTGQETQYF TGTGCCAGCAGGGGGACAGGCCAAGAGACCCAGTACTTC
TRBJ1-3 many - TRBV20-1 CSARDDSLGRIINSGNTIYF TGCAGTGCTAGAGACGACAGCCTAGGACGGATAATAAACTCTGGAAACACCATATATTTT
TRBJ2-7 many - TRBV19 CASTPGTVSYEQYF TGTGCCAGTACCCCTGGTACCGTCTCCTACGAGCAGTACTTC
TRBJ1-5 many TRBD1 TRBV28 CASSLTGMGNQPQHF TGTGCCAGCAGCCTGACAGGGATGGGCAATCAGCCCCAGCATTTT
TRBJ2-5 many - TRBV2 CAGSPGGEETQYF TGTGCCGGCTCGCCCGGGGGAGAGGAGACCCAGTACTTC
TRBJ2-7 - TRBD1 TRBV9 CASSDGVGTGFYEQYF TGTGCCAGCAGCGATGGCGTGGGGACAGGGTTCTACGAGCAGTACTTC
TRBJ2-7 once - TRBV21-1 CASSNDSSGRYEQYF TGTGCCAGCAGCAATGATTCTAGCGGTAGGTACGAGCAGTACTTC